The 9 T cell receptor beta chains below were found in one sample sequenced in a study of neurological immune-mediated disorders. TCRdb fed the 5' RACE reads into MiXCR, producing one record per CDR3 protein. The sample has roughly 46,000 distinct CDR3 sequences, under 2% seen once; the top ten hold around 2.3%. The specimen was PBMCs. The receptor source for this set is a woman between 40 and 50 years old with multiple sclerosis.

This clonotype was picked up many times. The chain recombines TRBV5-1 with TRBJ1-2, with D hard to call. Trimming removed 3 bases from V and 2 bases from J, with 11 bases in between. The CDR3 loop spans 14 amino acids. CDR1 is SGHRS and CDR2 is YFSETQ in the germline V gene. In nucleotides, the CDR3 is TGCGCCAGCAGCTCCGGGATCGGAAACTATGGCTACACCTTC. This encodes CASSSGIGNYGYTF.

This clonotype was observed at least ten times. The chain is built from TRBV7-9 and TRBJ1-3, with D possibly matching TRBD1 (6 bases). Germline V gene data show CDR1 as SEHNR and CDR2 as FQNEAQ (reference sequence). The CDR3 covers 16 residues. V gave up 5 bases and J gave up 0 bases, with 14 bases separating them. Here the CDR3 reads CASSRTDLSSGNTIYF. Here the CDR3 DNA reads TGTGCCAGCAGCCGGACAGACCTAAGCTCTGGAAACACCATATATTTT.

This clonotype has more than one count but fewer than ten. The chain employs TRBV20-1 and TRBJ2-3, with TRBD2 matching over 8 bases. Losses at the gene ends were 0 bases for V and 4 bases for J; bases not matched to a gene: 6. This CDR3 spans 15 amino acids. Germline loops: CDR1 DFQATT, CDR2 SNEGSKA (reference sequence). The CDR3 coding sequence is TGCAGTGCTAGAGATCGGCGAGCGGGGGCAGATACGCAGTATTTT. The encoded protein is CSARDRRAGADTQYF.

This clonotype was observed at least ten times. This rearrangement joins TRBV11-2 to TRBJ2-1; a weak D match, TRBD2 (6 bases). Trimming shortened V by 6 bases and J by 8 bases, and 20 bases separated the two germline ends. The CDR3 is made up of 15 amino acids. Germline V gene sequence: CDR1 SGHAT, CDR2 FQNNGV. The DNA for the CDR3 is TGTGCCAGCAGACCTACTACACTAGCTGCACATGAGCAGTTCTTC. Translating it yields CASRPTTLAAHEQFF.

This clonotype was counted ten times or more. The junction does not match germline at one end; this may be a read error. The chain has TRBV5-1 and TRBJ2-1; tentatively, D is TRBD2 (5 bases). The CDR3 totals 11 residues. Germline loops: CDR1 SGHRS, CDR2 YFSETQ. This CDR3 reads CASSLLDSFVF. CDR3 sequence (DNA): TGCGCCAGCAGCTTGTTGGACTCATTCGTGTTC.

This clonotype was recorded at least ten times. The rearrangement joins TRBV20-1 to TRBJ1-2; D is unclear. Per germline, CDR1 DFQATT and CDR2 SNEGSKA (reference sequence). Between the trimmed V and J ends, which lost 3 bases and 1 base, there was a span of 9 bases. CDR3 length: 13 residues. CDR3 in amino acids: CSASGSLNYGYTF. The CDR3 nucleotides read TGCAGTGCTAGCGGATCTCTTAACTATGGCTACACCTTC.

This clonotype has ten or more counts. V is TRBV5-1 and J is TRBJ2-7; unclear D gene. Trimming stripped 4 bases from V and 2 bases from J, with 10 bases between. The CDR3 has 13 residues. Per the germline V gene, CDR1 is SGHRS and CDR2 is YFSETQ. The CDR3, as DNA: TGCGCCAGCAGCCCCCCTTCCCCCTACGAGCAGTACTTC. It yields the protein CASSPPSPYEQYF.

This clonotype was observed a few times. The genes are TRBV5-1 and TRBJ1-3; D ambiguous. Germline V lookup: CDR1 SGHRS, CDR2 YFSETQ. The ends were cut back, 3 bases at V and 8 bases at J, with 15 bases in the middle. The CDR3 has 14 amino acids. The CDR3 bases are TGCGCCAGCAGCTCCTCGGGGTCTAGAGACACCATATATTTT. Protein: CASSSSGSRDTIYF.

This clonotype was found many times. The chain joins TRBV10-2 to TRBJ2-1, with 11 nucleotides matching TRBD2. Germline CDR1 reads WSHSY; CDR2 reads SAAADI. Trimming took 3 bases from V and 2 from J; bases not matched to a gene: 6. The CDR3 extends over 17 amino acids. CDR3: CASSDWLAGGPYNEQFF. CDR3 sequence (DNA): TGCGCCAGCAGTGATTGGCTAGCGGGGGGCCCCTACAATGAGCAGTTCTTC.